This T cell receptor (beta chain) was found in a study of T cells after yellow fever vaccination. Via MiXCR, TCRdb re-called the 5' RACE reads, giving one row per CDR3 protein. The sample consists of about 580,000 distinct CDR3 sequences, less than 20% of them appearing once. Study-level points and caveats: Most primary-vaccination clones recurred post-booster (roughly 96% CD4, roughly 90% CD8).

CDR1 is SGHTA, CDR2 FQGTGA, per germline. CDR3 length equals 15 residues. The V segment lost 5 bases and the J segment 0 bases; nucleotides outside the gene matches: 4. This clonotype was observed a handful of times. Its antigen remains unknown. This receptor was taken from a man aged 18 to 29 who received the YFV17D yellow fever vaccine. The sequences come from PBMCs, collected less than 6 days after the first yellow fever vaccination. V and J are TRBV7-3 and TRBJ2-3; TRBD2 matches at 8 bases. The CDR3 spells CASSPAGASTDTQYF. The CDR3 DNA sequence: TGTGCCAGCAGCCCAGCGGGGGCTAGCACAGATACGCAGTATTTT.